This TCR beta chain stems from a study of T cell repertoires in cytomegalovirus infection. Ten or more counts support this clonotype. TCRdb processed the reads anew with MiXCR; each CDR3 protein has one entry. The sample has 150,000 to 200,000 distinct CDR3 sequences, roughly 15% seen once; the top ten hold around 20%. V lost 3 bases to trimming and J lost 4 bases, with 12 bases between them. The CDR3 has 14 amino acids. The source is a human donor in good health (CMV status not recorded). Some clones in this sample may be carry-over from other donors' samples. The chain links TRBV12-3 or TRBV12-4 to TRBJ1-2; a possible D gene is TRBD1 (6 bases). Sequenced: CD8+ T cells from PBMCs. Written as DNA, the CDR3 is TGTGCCAGCAGTTTGGGCGGGGGGCTCTATGGCTACACCTTC. Amino acids: CASSLGGGLYGYTF.